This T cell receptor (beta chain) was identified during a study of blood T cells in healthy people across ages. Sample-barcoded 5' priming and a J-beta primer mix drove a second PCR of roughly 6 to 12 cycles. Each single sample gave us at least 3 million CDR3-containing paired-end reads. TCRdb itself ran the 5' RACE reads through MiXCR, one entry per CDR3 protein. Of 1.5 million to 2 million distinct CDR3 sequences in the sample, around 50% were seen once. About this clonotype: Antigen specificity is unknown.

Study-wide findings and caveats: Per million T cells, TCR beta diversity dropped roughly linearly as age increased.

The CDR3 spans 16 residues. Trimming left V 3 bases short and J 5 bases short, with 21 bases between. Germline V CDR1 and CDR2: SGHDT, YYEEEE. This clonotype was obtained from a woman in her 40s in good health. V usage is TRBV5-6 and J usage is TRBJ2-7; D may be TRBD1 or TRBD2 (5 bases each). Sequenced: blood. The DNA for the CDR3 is TGTGCCAGCAGCTGGGTTGATCTTATTGGGGGAGACGAGCAGTACTTC. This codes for CASSWVDLIGGDEQYF. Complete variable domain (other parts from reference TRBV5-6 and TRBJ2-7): DAGVTQSPTHLIKTRGQQVTLRCSPKSGHDTVSWYQQALGQGPQFIFQYYEEEERQRGNFPDRFSGHQFPNYSSELNVNALLLGDSALYLCASSWVDLIGGDEQYFGPGTRLTVT.